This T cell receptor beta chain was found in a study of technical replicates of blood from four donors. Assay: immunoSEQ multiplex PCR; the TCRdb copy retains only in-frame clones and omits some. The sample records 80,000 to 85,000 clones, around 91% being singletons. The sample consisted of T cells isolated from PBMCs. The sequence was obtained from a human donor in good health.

The CDR3 DNA reads as TGTGCCAGCAGCTTAGGGGGAGGGGAGACAGATACGCAGTATTTT. As protein: CASSLGGGETDTQYF. This chain joins TRBV7-6 and TRBJ2-3, with TRBD2 matching 7 bases. The V gene end was trimmed by 1 base and the J gene end by 3 bases; junction bases not matched to a gene: 4. Germline V gives CDR1 SGHVS, CDR2 FNYEAQ. This CDR3 has 15 residues.